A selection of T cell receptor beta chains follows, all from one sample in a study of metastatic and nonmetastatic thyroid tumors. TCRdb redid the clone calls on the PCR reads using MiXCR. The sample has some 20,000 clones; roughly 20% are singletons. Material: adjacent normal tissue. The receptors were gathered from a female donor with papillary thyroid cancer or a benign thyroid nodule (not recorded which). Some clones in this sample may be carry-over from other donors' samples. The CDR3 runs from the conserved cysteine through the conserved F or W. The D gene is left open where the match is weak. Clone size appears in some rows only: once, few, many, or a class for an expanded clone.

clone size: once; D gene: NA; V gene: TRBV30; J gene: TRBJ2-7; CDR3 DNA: TGTGCCTGGAGTCACGACACGATATCCTACGAGCAGTACTTC; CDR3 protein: CAWSHDTISYEQYF
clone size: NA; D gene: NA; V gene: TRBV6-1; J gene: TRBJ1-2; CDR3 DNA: TGTGCCAGTTGGATGAAGTATGGCTACACCTTC; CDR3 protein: CASWMKYGYTF
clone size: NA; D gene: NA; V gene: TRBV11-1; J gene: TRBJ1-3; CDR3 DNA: TGTGCCAGCAGCTTCCCAGGGTCGCCTTCTGGAAACACCATATATTTT; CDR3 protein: CASSFPGSPSGNTIYF
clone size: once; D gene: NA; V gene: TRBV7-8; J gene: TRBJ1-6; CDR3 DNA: TGTGCCAGCAGCTTAATGGGCAGGGGCTCCTATAATTCACCCCTCCACTTT; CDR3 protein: CASSLMGRGSYNSPLHF
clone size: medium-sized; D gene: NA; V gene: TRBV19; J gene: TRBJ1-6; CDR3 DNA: TGTGCCAGTAGTACGACAGCTAATAATTCACCCCTCCACTTT; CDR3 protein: CASSTTANNSPLHF
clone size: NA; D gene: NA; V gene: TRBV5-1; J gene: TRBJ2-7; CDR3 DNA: TGCGCCAGCAGCTTGGTCCCTTCTGGGACGGTGCAAGAGCAGTACTTC; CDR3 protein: CASSLVPSGTVQEQYF
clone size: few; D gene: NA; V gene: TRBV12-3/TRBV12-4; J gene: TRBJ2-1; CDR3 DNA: TGTGCCAGCCTACCGGGGAGATCCTACAATGAGCAGTTCTTC; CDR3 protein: CASLPGRSYNEQFF
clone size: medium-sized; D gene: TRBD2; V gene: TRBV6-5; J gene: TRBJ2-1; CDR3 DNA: TGTGCCAGCAGTTCGGGCCGACTAGCGGGAGCAATATATGAGCAGTTCTTC; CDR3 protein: CASSSGRLAGAIYEQFF
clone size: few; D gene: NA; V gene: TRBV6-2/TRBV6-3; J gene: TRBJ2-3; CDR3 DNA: TGTGCCAGCACCCAAGTGAGCACAGATACGCAGTATTTT; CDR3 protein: CASTQVSTDTQYF
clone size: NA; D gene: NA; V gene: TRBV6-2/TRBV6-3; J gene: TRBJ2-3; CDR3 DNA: TGTGCCAGCAGTTACTCAATGGGGGATACGAGCACAGATACGCAGTATTTT; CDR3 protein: CASSYSMGDTSTDTQYF
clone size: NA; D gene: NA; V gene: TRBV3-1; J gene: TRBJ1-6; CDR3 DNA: TGTGCCAGCAGCACGACAAATAATTCACCCCTCCACTTT; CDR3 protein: CASSTTNNSPLHF
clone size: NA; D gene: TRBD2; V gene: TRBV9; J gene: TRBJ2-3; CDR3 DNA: TGTGCCAGCAGCGTAGCTACTGCGGGAGGGCGTCAAGATACGCAGTATTTT; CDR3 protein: CASSVATAGGRQDTQYF
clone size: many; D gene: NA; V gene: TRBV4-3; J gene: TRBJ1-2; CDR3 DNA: TGCGCCAGCAGCCAAGATCGCCGGTTAGCTAACTATGGCTACACCTTC; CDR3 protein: CASSQDRRLANYGYTF
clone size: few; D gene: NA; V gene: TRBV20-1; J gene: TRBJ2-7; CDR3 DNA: TGCAGTGCTAGAACCGCCTACGAGCAGTACTTC; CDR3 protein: CSARTAYEQYF
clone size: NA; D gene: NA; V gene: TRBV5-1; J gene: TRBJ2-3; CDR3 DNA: TGCGCCAGCAGCTTGGCGGGGGTAGCAGATACGCAGTATTTT; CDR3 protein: CASSLAGVADTQYF
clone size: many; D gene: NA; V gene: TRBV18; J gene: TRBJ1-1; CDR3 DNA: TGTGCCAGCGGCTCGTCTAGGGGGGCAGGTGAAGCTTTCTTT; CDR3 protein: CASGSSRGAGEAFF
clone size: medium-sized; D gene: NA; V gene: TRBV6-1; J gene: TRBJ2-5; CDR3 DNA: TGTGCCAGCAGTGAAGCATCCTGGTCTAGCGTTCGAGAGACCCAGTACTTC; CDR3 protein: CASSEASWSSVRETQYF
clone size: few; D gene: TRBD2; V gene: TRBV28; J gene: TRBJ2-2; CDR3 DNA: TGTGCCAGCAGTTTATCAGGGAGGGAGGGCACCGGGGAGCTGTTTTTT; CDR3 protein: CASSLSGREGTGELFF
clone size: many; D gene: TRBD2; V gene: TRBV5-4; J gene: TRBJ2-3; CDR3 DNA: TGTGCCAGCAGCTTGGTCAAGGGGCGGGAGGATACGCAGTATTTT; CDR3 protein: CASSLVKGREDTQYF
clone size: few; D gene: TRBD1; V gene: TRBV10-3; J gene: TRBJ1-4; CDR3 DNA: TGTGCCATCAGTGAGTCGAGTCAGGGGGTTGAAAAACTGTTTTTT; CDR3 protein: CAISESSQGVEKLFF
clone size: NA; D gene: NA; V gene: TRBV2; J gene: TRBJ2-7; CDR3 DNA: TGTGCCAGCAAAGACTTAGAGCAGTACTTC; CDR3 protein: CASKDLEQYF
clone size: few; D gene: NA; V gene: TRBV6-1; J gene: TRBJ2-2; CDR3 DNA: TGTGCCAGCAGTGAATTGAGTCTGCAGTACACCGGGGAGCTGTTTTTT; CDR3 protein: CASSELSLQYTGELFF
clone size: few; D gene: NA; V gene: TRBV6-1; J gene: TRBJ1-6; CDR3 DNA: TGTGCCAGCAGGGCCGGGGGGGTGTCCTATAATTCACCCCTCCACTTT; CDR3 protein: CASRAGGVSYNSPLHF
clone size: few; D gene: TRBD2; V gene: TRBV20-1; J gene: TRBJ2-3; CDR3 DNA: TGCAGTGCTAGTGGCCGGGACTACCTTGCATATACGCAGTATTTT; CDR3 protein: CSASGRDYLAYTQYF
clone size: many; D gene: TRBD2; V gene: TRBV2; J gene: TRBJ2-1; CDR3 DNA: TGTGCCAGCAGTGCCGGGACTAGCGGGAGCCGGTCCTACAATGAGCAGTTCTTC; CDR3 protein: CASSAGTSGSRSYNEQFF
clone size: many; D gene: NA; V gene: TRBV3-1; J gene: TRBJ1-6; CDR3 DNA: TGTGCCAGCAGCCAGGGACGGTTGAGCTCCTATAATTCACCCCTCCACTTT; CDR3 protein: CASSQGRLSSYNSPLHF
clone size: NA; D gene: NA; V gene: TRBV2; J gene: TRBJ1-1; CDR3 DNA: TGTGCCAGCAGTGAGAGGGGGAACACTGAAGCTTTCTTT; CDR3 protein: CASSERGNTEAFF
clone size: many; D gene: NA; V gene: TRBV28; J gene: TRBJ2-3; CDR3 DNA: TGTGCCAGCAGTTTAAGGGCAGTTTCTAGCACAGATACGCAGTATTTT; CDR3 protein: CASSLRAVSSTDTQYF
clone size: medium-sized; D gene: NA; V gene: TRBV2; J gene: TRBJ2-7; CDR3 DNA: TGTGCCAGCAAAATATCCCAGAATTACGAGCAGTACTTC; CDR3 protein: CASKISQNYEQYF
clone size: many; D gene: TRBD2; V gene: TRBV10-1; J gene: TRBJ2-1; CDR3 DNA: TGCGCCAGCACTTTTCTAGCGGTAGATGAGCAGTTCTTC; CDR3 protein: CASTFLAVDEQFF
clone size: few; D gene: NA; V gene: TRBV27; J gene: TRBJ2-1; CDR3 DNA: TGTGCCAGCAGTTTAGGGCTGTTCTCCTACAATGAGCAGTTCTTC; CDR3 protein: CASSLGLFSYNEQFF